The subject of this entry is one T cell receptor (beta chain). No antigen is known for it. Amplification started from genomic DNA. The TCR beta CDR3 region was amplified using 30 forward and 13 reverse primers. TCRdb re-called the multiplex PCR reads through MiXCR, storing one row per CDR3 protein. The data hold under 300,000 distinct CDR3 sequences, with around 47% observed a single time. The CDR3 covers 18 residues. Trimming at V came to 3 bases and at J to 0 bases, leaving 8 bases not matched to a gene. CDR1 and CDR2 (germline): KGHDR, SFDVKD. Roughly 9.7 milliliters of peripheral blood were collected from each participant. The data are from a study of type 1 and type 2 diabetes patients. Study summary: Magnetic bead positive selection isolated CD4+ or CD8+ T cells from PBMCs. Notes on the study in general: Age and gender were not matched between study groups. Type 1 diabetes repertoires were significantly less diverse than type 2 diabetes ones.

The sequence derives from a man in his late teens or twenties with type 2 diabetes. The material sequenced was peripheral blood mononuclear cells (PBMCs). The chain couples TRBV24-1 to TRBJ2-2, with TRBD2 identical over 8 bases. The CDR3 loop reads CATSDRGGQGPNTGELFF. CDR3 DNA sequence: TGTGCCACCAGTGATCGGGGGGGGCAGGGGCCGAACACCGGGGAGCTGTTTTTT.